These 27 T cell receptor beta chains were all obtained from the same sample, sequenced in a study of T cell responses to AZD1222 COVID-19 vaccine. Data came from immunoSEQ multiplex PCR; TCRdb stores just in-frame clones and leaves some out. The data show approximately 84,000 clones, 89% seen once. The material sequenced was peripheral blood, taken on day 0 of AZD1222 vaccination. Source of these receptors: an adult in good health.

CDR3 coding DNA: TGTGCCAGCAGCATGAATAATTCACCCCTCCACTTT. Protein product: CASSMNNSPLHF. The chain combines TRBV5-6 with TRBJ1-6, with D unresolved. The germline V gene encodes CDR1 SGHDT and CDR2 YYEEEE. This CDR3 is built from 12 residues. Trimming removed 4 bases at V and 5 bases at J, with 4 bases between.

CDR3 in DNA: TGTGCCAGCAGTGAAGGGTCAGCGGGAAGTACAGATACGCAGTATTTT. Amino acids: CASSEGSAGSTDTQYF. The J gene is TRBJ2-3, the V gene TRBV6-1; TRBD2 agrees at 7 bases. This CDR3 region has 16 residues. The trim removed 1 base at V and 3 bases at J, leaving 7 bases unmatched. From germline, CDR1 is MNHNS and CDR2 SASEGT.

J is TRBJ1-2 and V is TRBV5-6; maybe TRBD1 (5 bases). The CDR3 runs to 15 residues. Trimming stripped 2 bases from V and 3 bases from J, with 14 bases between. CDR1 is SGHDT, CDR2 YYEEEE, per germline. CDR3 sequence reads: CASSFLQANHYGYTF. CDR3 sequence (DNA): TGTGCCAGCAGCTTTTTACAGGCCAACCACTATGGCTACACCTTC.

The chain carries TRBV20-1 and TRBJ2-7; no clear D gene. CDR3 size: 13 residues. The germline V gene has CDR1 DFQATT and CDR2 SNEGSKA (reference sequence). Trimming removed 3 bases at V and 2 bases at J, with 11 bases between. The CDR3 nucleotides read TGCAGTGCTAGTTTTTCAGCCCCCTACGAGCAGTACTTC. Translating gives CSASFSAPYEQYF.

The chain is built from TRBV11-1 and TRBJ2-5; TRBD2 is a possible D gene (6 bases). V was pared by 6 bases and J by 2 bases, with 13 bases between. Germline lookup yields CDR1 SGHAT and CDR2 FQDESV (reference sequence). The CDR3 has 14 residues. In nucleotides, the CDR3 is TGTGCCAGCAGACCTAGGAGCGGGCAAGAGACCCAGTACTTC. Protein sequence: CASRPRSGQETQYF.

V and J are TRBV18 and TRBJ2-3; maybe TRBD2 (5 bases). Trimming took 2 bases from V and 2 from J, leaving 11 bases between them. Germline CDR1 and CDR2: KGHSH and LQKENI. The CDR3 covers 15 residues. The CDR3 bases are TGTGCCAGCTCACCAGGCGGAGCGGACACAGATACGCAGTATTTT. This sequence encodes CASSPGGADTDTQYF.

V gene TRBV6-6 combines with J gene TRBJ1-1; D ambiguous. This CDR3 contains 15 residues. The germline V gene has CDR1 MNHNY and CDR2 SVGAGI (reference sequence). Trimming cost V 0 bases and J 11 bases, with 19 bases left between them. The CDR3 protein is CASSYSKKEPTQAFF. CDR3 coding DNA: TGTGCCAGCAGTTACTCGAAAAAGGAGCCCACCCAGGCTTTCTTT.

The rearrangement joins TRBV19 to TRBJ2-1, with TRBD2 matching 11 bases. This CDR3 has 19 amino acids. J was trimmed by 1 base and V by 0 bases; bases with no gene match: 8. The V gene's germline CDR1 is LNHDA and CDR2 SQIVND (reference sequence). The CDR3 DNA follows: TGTGCCAGTAGTATAGATCTAGCGGGGGGCCAGGGTTCCTACAATGAGCAGTTCTTC. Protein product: CASSIDLAGGQGSYNEQFF.

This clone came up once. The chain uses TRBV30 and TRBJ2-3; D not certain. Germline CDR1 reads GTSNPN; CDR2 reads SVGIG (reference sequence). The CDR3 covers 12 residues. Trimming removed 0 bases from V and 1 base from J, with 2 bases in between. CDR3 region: CAWSVGTDTQYF. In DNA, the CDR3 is TGTGCCTGGAGTGTCGGCACAGATACGCAGTATTTT.

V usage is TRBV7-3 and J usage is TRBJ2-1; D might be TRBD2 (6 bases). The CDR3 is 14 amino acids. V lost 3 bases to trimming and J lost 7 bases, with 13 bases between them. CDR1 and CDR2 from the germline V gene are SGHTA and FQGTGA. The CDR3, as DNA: TGTGCCAGCAGCTTGACCACTAGCTGGAATGAGCAGTTCTTC. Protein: CASSLTTSWNEQFF.

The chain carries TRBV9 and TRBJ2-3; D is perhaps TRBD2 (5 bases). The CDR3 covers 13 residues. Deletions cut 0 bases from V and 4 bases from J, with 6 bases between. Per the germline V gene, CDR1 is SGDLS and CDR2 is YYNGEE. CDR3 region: CASSVGGSDTQYF. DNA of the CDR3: TGTGCCAGCAGCGTAGGAGGGTCAGATACGCAGTATTTT.

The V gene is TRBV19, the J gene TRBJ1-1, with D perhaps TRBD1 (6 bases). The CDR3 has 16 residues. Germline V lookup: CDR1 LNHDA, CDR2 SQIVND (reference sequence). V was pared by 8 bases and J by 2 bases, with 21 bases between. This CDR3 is CASLELGGRANTEAFF. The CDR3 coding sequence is TGTGCCAGTCTAGAGTTGGGGGGGCGAGCAAACACTGAAGCTTTCTTT.

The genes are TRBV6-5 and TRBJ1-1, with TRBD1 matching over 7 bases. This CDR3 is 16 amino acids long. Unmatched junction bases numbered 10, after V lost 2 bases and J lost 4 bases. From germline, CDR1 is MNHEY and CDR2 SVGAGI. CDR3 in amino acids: CASSYNPRSGGTEAFF. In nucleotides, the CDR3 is TGTGCCAGCAGTTACAATCCCCGCTCAGGGGGCACTGAAGCTTTCTTT.

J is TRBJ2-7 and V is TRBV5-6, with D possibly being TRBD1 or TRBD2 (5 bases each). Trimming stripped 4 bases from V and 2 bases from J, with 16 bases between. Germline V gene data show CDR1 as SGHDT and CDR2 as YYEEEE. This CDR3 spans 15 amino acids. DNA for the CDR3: TGTGCCAGCAGCCAAAGGGGACGGGCCCCCTACGAGCAGTACTTC. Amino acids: CASSQRGRAPYEQYF. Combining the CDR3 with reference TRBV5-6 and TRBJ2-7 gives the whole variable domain DAGVTQSPTHLIKTRGQQVTLRCSPKSGHDTVSWYQQALGQGPQFIFQYYEEEERQRGNFPDRFSGHQFPNYSSELNVNALLLGDSALYLCASSQRGRAPYEQYFGPGTRLTVT.

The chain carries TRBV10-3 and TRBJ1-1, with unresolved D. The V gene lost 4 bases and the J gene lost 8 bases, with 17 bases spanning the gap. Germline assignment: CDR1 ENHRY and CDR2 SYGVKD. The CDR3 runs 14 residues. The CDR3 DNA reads TGTGCCATCAGTGCTCAGCTACGGCAGGCGGAAGCTTTCTTT. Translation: CAISAQLRQAEAFF.

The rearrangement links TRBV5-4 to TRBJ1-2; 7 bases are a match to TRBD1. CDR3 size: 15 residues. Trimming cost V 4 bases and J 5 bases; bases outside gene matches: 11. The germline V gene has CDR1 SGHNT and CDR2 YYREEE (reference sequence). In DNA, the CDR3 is TGTGCCAGCAGCCTTGGGGCAGGGGGATTGTATGGCTACACCTTC. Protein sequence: CASSLGAGGLYGYTF. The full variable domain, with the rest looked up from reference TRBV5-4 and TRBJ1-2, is ETGVTQSPTHLIKTRGQQVTLRCSSQSGHNTVSWYQQALGQGPQFIFQYYREEENGRGNFPPRFSGLQFPNYSSELNVNALELDDSALYLCASSLGAGGLYGYTFGSGTRLTVV.

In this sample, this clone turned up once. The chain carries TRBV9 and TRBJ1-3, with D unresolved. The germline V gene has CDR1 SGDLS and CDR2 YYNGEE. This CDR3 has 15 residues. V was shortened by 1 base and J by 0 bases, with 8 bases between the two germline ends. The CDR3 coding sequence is TGTGCCAGCAGCGTAAGTCGGTTCTCTGGAAACACCATATATTTT. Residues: CASSVSRFSGNTIYF.

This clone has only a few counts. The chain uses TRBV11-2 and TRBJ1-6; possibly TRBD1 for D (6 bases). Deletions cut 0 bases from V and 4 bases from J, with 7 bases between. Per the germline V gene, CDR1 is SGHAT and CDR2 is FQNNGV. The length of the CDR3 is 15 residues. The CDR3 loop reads CASSLDRGYNSPLHF. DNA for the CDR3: TGTGCCAGCAGCTTAGACAGGGGATATAATTCACCCCTCCACTTT.

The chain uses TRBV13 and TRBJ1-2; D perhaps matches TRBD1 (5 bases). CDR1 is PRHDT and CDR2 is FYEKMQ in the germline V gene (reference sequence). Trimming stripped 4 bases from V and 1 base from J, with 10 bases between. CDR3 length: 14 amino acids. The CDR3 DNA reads TGTGCCAGCAGCTCCAGGGAAGTTAACTATGGCTACACCTTC. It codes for CASSSREVNYGYTF.

CDR3 in DNA: TGTGCCAGCTCACCATGGACAGCAGTGAACACTGAAGCTTTCTTT. This translates into CASSPWTAVNTEAFF. This chain links TRBV18 with TRBJ1-1, with D tentatively TRBD1 (6 bases). This CDR3 region has 15 residues. V dropped 2 bases and J dropped 0 bases, with 10 bases sitting between them. Looked up from germline, CDR1 is KGHSH and CDR2 is LQKENI.

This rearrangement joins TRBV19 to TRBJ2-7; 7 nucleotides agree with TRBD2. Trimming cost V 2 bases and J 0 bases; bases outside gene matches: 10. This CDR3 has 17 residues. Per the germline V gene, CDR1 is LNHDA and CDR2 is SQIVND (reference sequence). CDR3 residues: CASSIRPPGEGSYEQYF. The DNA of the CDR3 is TGTGCCAGTAGTATAAGGCCCCCGGGGGAGGGCTCCTACGAGCAGTACTTC. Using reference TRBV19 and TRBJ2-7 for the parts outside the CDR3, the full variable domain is DGGITQSPKYLFRKEGQNVTLSCEQNLNHDAMYWYRQDPGQGLRLIYYSQIVNDFQKGDIAEGYSVSREKKESFPLTVTSAQKNPTAFYLCASSIRPPGEGSYEQYFGPGTRLTVT.

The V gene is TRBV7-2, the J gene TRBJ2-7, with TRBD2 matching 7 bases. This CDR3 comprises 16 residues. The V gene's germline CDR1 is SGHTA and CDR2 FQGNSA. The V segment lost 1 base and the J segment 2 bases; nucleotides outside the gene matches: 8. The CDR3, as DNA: TGTGCCAGCAGCTTAGACGCTAGCGGTAATACCTACGAGCAGTACTTC. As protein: CASSLDASGNTYEQYF.

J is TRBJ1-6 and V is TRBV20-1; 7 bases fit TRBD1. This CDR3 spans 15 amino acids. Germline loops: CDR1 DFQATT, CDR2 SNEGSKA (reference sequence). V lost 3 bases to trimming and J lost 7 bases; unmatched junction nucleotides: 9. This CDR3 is CSASPTGMVNSPLHF. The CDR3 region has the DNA TGCAGTGCTAGTCCGACAGGGATGGTAAATTCACCCCTCCACTTT.

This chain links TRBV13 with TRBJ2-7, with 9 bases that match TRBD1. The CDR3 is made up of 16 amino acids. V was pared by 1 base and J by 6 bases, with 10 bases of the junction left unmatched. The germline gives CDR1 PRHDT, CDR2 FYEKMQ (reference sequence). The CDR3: CASSLALTGGGGEQYF. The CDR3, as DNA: TGTGCCAGCAGCTTAGCCCTGACAGGGGGTGGGGGCGAGCAGTACTTC.

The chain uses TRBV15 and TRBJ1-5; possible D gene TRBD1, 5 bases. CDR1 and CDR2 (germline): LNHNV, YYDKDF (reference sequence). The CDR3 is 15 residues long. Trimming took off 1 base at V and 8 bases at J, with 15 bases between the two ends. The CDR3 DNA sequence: TGTGCCACCAGCAGAGGAGGAGGGGTAGGGGAGCCCCAGCATTTT. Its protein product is CATSRGGGVGEPQHF.

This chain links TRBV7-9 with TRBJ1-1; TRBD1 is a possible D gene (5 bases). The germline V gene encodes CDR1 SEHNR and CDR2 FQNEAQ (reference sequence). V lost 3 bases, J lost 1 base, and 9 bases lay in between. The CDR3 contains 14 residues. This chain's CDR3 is CASSLQGPNTEAFF. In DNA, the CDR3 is TGTGCCAGCAGCTTGCAGGGCCCGAACACTGAAGCTTTCTTT.

As DNA, the CDR3 is TGTGCCAGCAGCAGCTTTTGGGACTTGGATAGCAATCAGCCCCAGCATTTT. Its translation: CASSSFWDLDSNQPQHF. The rearrangement uses TRBV5-5 and TRBJ1-5; possible D gene TRBD1, 5 bases. V gave up 4 bases and J gave up 0 bases, with 17 bases separating them. Per germline, CDR1 SGHKS and CDR2 YYEKEE (reference sequence). This CDR3 has 17 residues.